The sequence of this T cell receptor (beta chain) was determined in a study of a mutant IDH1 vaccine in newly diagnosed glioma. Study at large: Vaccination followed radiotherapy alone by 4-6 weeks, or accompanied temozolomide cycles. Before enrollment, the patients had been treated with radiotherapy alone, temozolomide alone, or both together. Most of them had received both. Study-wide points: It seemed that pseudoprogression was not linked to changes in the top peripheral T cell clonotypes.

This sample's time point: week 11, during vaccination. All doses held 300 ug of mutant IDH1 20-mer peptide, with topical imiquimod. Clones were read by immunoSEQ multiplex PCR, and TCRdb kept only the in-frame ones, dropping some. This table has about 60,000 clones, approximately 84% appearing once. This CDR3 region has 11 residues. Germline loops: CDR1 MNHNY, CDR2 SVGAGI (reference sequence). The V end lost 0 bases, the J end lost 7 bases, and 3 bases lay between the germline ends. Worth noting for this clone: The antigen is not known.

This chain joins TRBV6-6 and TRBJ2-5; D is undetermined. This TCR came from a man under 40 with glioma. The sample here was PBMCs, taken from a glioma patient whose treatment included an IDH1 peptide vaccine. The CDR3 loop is CASSYSGTQYF. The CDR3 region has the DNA TGTGCCAGCAGTTACTCCGGGACCCAGTACTTC.